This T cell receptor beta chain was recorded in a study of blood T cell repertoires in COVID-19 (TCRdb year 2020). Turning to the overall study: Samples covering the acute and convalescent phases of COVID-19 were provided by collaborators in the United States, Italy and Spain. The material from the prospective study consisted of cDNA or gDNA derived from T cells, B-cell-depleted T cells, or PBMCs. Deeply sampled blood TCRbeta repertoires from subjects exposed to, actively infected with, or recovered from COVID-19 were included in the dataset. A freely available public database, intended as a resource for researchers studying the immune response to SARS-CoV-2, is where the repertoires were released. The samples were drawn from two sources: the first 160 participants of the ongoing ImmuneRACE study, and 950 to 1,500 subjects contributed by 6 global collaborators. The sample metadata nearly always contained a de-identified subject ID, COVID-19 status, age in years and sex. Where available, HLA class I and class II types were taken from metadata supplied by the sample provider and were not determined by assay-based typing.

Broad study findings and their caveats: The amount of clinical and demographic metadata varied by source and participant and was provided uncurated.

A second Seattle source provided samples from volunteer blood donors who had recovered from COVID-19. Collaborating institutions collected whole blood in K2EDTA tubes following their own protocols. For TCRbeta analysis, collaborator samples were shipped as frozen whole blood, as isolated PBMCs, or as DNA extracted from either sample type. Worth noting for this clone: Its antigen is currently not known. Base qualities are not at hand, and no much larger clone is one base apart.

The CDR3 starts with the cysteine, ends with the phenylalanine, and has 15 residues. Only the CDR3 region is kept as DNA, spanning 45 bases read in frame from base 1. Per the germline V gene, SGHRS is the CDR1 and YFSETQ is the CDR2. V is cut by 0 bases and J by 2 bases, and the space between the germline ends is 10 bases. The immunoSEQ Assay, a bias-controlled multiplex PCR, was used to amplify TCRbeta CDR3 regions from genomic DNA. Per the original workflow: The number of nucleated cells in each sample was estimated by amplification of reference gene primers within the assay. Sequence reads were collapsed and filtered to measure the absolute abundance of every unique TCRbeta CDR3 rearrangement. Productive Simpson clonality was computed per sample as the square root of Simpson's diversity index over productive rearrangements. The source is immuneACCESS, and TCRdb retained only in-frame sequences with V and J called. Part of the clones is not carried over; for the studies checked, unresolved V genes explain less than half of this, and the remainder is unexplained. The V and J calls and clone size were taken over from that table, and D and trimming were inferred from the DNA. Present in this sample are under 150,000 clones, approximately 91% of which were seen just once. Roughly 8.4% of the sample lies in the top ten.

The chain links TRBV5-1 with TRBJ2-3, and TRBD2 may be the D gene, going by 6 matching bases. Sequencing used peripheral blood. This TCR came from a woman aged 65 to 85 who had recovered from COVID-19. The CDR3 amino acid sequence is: CASSLVASDTDTQYF. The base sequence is TGCGCCAGCAGCTTGGTTGCTAGCGACACAGATACGCAGTATTTT.